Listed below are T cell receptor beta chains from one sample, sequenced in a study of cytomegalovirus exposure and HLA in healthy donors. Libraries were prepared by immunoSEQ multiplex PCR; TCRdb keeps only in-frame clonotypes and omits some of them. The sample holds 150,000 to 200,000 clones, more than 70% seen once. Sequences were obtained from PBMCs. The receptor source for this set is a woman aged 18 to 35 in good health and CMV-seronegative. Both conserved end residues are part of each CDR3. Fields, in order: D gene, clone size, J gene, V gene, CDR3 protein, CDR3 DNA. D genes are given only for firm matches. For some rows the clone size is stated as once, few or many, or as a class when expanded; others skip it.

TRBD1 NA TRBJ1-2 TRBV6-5 CASSYSGTVNYGYTF TGTGCCAGCAGTTACTCTGGGACAGTGAACTATGGCTACACCTTC
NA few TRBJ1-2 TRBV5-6 CASSSLSGANYGYTF TGTGCCAGCAGCTCCCTCTCAGGGGCTAACTATGGCTACACCTTC
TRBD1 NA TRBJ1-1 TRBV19 CASSPWSPTGDTEAFF TGTGCCAGTAGTCCGTGGAGCCCCACAGGGGACACTGAAGCTTTCTTT
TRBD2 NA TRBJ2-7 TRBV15 CATSRDRGGYEQYF TGTGCCACCAGCAGAGACCGCGGGGGTTACGAGCAGTACTTC
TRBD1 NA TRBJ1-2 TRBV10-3 CAITATGDGYTF TGTGCCATCACCGCGACAGGGGATGGCTACACCTTC
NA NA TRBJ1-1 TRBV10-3 CAISVGASRADTEAFF TGTGCCATCAGTGTAGGTGCCTCCCGAGCGGACACTGAAGCTTTCTTT
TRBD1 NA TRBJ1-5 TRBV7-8 CASSLGRGGAGSNQPQHF TGTGCCAGCAGCTTAGGGAGAGGGGGCGCGGGAAGCAATCAGCCCCAGCATTTT
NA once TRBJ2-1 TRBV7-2 CASSLKLRGIGGNEQFF TGTGCCAGCAGCTTAAAACTACGCGGGATAGGAGGCAATGAGCAGTTCTTC
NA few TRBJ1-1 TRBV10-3 CAISDPTGNTEAFF TGTGCCATCAGTGACCCGACAGGAAACACTGAAGCTTTCTTT
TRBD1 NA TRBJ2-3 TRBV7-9 CASSLEGQGAYDTQYF TGTGCCAGCAGCTTAGAAGGGCAGGGGGCATACGATACGCAGTATTTT
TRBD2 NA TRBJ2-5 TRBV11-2 CASRSSGQETQYF TGTGCCAGCAGGAGTAGCGGGCAAGAGACCCAGTACTTC
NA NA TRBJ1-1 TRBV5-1 CASSHDRSIVPQNTEAFF TGCGCCAGCAGCCACGACAGGTCAATCGTGCCACAGAACACTGAAGCTTTCTTT
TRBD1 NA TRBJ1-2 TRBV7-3 CASSPSGTGGSGYTF TGTGCCAGCAGCCCTTCCGGGACAGGGGGCTCTGGCTACACCTTC
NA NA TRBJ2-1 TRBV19 CASSTSVSAYNEQFF TGTGCCAGTAGTACTAGCGTTAGTGCCTACAATGAGCAGTTCTTC